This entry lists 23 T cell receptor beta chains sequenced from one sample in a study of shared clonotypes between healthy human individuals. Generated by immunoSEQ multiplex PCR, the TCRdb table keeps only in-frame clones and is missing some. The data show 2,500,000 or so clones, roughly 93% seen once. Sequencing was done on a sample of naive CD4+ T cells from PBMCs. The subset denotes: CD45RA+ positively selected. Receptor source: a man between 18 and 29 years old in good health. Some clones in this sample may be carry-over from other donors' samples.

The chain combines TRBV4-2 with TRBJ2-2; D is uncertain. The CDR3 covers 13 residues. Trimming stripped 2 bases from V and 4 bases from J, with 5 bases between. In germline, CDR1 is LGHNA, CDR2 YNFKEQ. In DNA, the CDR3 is TGTGCCAGCAGCCAAACCTTCACCGGGGAGCTGTTTTTT. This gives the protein CASSQTFTGELFF.

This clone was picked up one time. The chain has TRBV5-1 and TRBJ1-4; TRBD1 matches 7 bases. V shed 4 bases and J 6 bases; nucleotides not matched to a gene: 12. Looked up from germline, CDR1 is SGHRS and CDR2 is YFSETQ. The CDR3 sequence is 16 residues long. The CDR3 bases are TGCGCCAGCAGCCTCCTAGGACAAGGGGGCGATGAAAAACTGTTTTTT. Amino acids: CASSLLGQGGDEKLFF.

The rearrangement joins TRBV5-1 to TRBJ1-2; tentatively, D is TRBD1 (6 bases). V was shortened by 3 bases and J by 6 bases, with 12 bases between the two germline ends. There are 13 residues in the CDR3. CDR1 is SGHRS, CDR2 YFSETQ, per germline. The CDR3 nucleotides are TGCGCCAGCAGCTCCTCAGGGGCTGATGGCTACACCTTC. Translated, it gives CASSSSGADGYTF.

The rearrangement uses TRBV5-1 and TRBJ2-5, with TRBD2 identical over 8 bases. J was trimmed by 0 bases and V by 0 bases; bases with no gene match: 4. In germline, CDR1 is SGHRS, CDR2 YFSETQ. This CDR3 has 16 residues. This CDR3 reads CASSLAAGGYQETQYF. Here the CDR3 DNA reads TGCGCCAGCAGCTTGGCCGCGGGAGGCTACCAAGAGACCCAGTACTTC.

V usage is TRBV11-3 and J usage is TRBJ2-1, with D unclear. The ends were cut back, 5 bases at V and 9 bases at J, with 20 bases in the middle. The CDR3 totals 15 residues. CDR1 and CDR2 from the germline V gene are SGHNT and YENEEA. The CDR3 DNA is TGTGCCAGCAGCCAGGCACCCAATAGAAATGGTGAGCAGTTCTTC. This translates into CASSQAPNRNGEQFF. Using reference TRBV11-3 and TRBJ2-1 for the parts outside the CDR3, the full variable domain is EAGVVQSPRYKIIEKKQPVAFWCNPISGHNTLYWYLQNLGQGPELLIRYENEEAVDDSQLPKDRFSAERLKGVDSTLKIQPAELGDSAVYLCASSQAPNRNGEQFFGPGTRLTVL.

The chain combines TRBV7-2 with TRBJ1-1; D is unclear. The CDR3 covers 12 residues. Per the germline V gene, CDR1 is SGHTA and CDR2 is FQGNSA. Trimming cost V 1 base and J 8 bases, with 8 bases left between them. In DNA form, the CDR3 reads TGTGCCAGCAGCTTAGGCCCAGGAGAAGCTTTCTTT. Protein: CASSLGPGEAFF.

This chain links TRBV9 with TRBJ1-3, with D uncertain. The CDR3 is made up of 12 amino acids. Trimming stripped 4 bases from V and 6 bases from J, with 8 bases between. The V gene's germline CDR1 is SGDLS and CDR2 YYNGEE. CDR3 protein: CASSPHENTIYF. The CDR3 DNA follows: TGTGCCAGCAGCCCCCACGAAAACACCATATATTTT.

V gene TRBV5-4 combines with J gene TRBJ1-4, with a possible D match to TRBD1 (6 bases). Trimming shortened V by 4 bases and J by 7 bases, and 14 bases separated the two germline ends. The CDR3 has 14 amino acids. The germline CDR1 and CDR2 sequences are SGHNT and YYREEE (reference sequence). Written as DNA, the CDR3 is TGTGCCAGCAGCCCAGGACAGCGGACTGAAAAACTGTTTTTT. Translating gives CASSPGQRTEKLFF.

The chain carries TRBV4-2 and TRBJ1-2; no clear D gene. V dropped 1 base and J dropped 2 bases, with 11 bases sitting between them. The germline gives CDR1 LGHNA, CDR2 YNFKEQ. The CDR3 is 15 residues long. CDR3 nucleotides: TGTGCCAGCAGCCAAGGTTCAGACGTAAACTATGGCTACACCTTC. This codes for CASSQGSDVNYGYTF.

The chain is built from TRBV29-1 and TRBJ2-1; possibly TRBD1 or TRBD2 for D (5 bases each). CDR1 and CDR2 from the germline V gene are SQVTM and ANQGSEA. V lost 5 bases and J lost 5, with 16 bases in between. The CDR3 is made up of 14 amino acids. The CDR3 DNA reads TGCAGCGTTAGGGGCCGGCTAGCTGACAATGAGCAGTTCTTC. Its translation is CSVRGRLADNEQFF.

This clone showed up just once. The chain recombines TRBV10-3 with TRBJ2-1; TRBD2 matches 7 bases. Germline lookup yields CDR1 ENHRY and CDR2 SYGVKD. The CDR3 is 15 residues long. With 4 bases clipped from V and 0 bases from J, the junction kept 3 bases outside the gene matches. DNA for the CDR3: TGTGCCATCAGTGGCGGGAGAGGCTCCTACAATGAGCAGTTCTTC. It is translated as CAISGGRGSYNEQFF.

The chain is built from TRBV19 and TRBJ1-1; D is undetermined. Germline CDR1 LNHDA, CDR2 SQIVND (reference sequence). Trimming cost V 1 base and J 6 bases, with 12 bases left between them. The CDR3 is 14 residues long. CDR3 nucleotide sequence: TGTGCCAGTAGTATAGTTCAGAAATACGCTGAAGCTTTCTTT. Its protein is CASSIVQKYAEAFF.

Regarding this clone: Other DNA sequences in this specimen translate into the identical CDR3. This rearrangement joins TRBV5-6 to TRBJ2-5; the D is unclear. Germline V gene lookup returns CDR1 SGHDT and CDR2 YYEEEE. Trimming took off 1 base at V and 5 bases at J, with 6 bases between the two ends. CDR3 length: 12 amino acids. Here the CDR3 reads CASSLRQETQYF. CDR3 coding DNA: TGTGCCAGCAGCTTGAGGCAGGAGACCCAGTACTTC.

The chain's CDR3 is CASSLSGGRAHEQFF. DNA of the CDR3: TGTGCCAGCAGTTTATCTGGCGGGAGGGCGCATGAGCAGTTCTTC. The V call is TRBV28, the J call TRBJ2-1, with 9 bases that match TRBD2. The CDR3 length is 15 residues. The germline gives CDR1 MDHEN, CDR2 SYDVKM. The V gene end was trimmed by 1 base and the J gene end by 8 bases; junction bases not matched to a gene: 6.

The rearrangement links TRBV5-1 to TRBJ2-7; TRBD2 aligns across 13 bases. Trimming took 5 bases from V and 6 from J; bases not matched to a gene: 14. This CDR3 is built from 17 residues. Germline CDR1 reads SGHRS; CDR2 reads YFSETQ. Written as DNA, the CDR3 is TGCGCCAGCAGTAGGACTAGCGGGAGCCCCGGGCTACGCGAGCAGTACTTC. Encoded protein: CASSRTSGSPGLREQYF.

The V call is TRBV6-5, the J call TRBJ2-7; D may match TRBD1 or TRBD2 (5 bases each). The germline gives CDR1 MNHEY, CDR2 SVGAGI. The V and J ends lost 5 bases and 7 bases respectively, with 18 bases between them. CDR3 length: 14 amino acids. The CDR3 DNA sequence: TGTGCCAGCAGTAAGGTGGGGGATCAATTAGAGCAGTACTTC. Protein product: CASSKVGDQLEQYF.

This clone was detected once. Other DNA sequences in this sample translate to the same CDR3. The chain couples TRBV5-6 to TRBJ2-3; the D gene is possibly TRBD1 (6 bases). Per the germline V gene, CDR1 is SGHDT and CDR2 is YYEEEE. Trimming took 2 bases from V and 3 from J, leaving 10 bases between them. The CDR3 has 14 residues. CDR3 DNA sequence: TGTGCCAGCAGCTTCGGACAGAGGACAGATACGCAGTATTTT. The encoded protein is CASSFGQRTDTQYF.

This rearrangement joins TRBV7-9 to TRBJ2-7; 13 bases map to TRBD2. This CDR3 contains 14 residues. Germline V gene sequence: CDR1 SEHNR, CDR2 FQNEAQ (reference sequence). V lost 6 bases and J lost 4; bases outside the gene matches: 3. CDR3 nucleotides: TGTGCCAGCAGTAGACTAGCGGGAGGTTACGAGCAGTACTTC. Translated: CASSRLAGGYEQYF.

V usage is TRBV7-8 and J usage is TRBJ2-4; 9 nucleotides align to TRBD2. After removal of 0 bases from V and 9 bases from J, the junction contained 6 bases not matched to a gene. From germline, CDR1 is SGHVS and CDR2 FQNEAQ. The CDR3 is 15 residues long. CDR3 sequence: CASSLALREGGIQYF. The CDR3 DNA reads TGTGCCAGCAGCTTAGCTTTGCGGGAGGGGGGCATTCAGTACTTC.

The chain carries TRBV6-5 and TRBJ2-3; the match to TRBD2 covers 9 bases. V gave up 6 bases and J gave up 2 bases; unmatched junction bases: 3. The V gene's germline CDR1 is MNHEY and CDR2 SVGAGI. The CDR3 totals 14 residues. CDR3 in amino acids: CASRTSGPTDTQYF. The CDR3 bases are TGTGCCAGCAGGACTAGCGGACCCACAGATACGCAGTATTTT.

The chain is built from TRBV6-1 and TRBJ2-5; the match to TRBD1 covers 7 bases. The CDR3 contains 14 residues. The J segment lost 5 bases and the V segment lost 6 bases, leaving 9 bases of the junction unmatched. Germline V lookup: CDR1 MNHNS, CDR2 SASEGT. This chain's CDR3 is CASRQGKGEETQYF. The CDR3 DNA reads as TGTGCCAGCAGACAGGGGAAGGGGGAGGAGACCCAGTACTTC.

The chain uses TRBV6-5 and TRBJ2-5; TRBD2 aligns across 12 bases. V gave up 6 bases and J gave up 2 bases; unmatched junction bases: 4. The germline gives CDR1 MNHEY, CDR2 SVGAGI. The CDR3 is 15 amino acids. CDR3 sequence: CASRSGTSGQETQYF. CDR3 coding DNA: TGTGCCAGCAGGTCAGGGACTAGCGGGCAAGAGACCCAGTACTTC.

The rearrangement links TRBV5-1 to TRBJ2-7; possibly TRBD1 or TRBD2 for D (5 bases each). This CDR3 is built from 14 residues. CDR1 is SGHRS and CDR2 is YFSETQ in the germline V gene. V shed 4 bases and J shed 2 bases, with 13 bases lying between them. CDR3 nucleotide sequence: TGCGCCAGCAGCCAGGGACGTCCAGCCTACGAGCAGTACTTC. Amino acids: CASSQGRPAYEQYF. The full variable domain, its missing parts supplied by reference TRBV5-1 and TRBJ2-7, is KAGVTQTPRYLIKTRGQQVTLSCSPISGHRSVSWYQQTPGQGLQFLFEYFSETQRNKGNFPGRFSGRQFSNSRSEMNVSTLELGDSALYLCASSQGRPAYEQYFGPGTRLTVT.